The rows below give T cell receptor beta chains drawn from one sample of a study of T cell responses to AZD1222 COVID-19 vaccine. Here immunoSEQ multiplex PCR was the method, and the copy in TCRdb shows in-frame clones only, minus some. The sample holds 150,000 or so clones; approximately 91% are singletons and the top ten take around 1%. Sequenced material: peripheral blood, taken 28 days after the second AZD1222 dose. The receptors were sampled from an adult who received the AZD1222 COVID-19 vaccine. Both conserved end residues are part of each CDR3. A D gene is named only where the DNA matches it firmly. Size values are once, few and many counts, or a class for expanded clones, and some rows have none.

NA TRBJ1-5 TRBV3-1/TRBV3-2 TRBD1 TGTGCCAGCAGCGGGACAGGGAGTCAGCCCCAGCATTTT CASSGTGSQPQHF
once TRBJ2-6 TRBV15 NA TGTGCCACCAGCAGAGATAGGGGTATGAGCTCTGGGGCCAACGTCCTGACTTTC CATSRDRGMSSGANVLTF
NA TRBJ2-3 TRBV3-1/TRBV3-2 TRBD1 TGTGCCAGCAGCCAGCTGACAGGGTCAGATACGCAGTATTTT CASSQLTGSDTQYF
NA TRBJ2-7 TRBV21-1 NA TGTGCCAGCAGCAAAAGGGGTAGGAGGGTGGAGCGGCGCTACGAGCAGTACTTC CASSKRGRRVERRYEQYF
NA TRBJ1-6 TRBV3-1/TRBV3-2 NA TGTGCCAGCAGCCAGACAGGAAATTCACCCCTCCACTTT CASSQTGNSPLHF
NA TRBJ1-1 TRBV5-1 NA TGCGCCAGCAGCTTGGACGGCCACACTGAAGCTTTCTTT CASSLDGHTEAFF
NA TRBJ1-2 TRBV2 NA TGTGCCAGCAGTGAATCTGGGGAAGGGGGTGGCTACACCTTC CASSESGEGGGYTF
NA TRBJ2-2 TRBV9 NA TGTGCCAGCACCGTGGCCCAGGGCGACACCGGGGAGCTGTTTTTT CASTVAQGDTGELFF
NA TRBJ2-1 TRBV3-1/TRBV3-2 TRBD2 TGTGCCAGCAGGTCCGGGACTAGCGGGAGCTTACAGTTCTTC CASRSGTSGSLQFF
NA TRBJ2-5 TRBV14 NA TGTGCCAGCAGCCACTCCCCTGTTACAGAGACCCAGTACTTC CASSHSPVTETQYF
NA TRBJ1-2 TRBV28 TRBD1 TGTGCCAGCACAGGGGGGAACTATGGCTACACCTTC CASTGGNYGYTF
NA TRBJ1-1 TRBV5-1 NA TGCGCCAGCAGCTTGCCATTAGGGGACTCTGAAGCTTTCTTT CASSLPLGDSEAFF
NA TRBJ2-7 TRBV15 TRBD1 TGTGCCACCAGCAGAGATCGGACAGGGTTAAACTACGAGCAGTACTTC CATSRDRTGLNYEQYF
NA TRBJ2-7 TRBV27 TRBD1 TGTGCCAGCAGTTTCCTCAGGGGGGAGCAGTACTTC CASSFLRGEQYF
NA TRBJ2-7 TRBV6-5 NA TGTGCCAGCCCGGGACAAGCCTACGAGCAGTACTTC CASPGQAYEQYF
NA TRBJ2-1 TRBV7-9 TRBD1 TGTGCCAGCAGCTTCGGCAGGGGGCTGGGCTACAATGAGCAGTTCTTC CASSFGRGLGYNEQFF
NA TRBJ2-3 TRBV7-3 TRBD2 TGTGCCAGCAGCTCGAGCGGGAGCGGTTCAGATACGCAGTATTTT CASSSSGSGSDTQYF
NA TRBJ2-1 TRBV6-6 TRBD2 TGTGCCAGCAACAGACTAGCGGGAGTGTACAATGAGCAGTTCTTC CASNRLAGVYNEQFF